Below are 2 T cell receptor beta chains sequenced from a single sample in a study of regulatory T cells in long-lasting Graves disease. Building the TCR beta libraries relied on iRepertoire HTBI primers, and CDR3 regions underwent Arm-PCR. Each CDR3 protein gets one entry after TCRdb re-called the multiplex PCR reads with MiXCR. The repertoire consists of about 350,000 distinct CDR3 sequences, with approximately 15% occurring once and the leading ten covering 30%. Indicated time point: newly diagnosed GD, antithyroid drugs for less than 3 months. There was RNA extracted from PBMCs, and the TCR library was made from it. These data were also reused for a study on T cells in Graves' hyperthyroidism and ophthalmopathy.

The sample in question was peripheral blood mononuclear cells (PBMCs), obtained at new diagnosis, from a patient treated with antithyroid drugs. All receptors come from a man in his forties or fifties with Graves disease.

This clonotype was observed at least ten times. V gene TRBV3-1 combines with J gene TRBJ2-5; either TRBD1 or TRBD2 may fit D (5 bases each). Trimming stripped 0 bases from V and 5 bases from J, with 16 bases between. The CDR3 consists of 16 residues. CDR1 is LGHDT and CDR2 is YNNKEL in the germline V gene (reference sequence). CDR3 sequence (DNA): TGTGCCAGCAGCCAAGATGTTCTACGGGGCGCGGAGACCCAGTACTTC. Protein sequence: CASSQDVLRGAETQYF.

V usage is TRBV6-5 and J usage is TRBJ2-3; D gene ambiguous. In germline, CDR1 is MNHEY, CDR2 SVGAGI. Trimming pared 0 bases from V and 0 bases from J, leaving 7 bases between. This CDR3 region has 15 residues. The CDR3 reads CASSYSAASTDTQYF. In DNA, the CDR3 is TGTGCCAGCAGTTACTCGGCGGCCAGCACAGATACGCAGTATTTT.